The rows below give T cell receptor beta chains drawn from one sample of a study of cytomegalovirus exposure and HLA in healthy donors. TCRdb's table, derived via immunoSEQ multiplex PCR, lists solely in-frame clones and lacks some. The sample records 70,000 to 75,000 clones, about 93% being singletons. The source material was PBMCs. Receptors originate from a woman younger than 35 in good health and CMV-seropositive. The CDR3 runs from the conserved cysteine through the conserved F or W.

>TRBJ1-4|TRBV28|17
CASSPSDRGRTNEKLFF
>TRBJ2-3|TRBV28|12
CASGQGLDTQYF
>TRBJ1-1|TRBV27|15
CASSSPQNLNTEAFF
>TRBJ2-5|TRBV7-4|15
CASSMTSGGQETQYF
>TRBJ1-6|TRBV19|16
CASTPQGSSYNSPLHF
>TRBJ2-3|TRBV19|16
CASSTQERGISDTQYF
>TRBJ2-7|TRBV30|13
CAWSAGNSYEQYF
>TRBJ1-3|TRBV9|16
CASSVGHLDSGNTIYF
>TRBJ2-7|TRBV28|12
CASSGGAYEQYF
>TRBJ2-2|TRBV2|16
CASSEASGGAIGELFF
>TRBJ2-7|TRBV11-2|15
CASSLGQAPPYEQYF
>TRBJ1-4|TRBV7-9|16
CASSLLGTGDREKLFF
>TRBJ2-5|TRBV7-3|15
CASSDGHRGRETQYF
>TRBJ2-3|TRBV6-5|14
CASRGTSGTDTQYF
>TRBJ1-1|TRBV14|16
CASSYRQGRSNTEAFF
>TRBJ1-4|TRBV11-2|14
CASSRGQLNEKLFF
>TRBJ1-1|TRBV5-6|12
CASSGRGTEAFF
>TRBJ2-1|TRBV28|13
CASSFGGREEQFF
>TRBJ2-1|TRBV18|15
CASSTTSGGYNEQFF
>TRBJ2-3|TRBV4-2|18
CASSQDLGTSELTDTQYF
>TRBJ1-2|TRBV28|15
CASSHRTGTNYGYTF
>TRBJ2-3|TRBV5-1|14
CASSLDPSTDTQYF
>TRBJ1-1|TRBV5-6|14
CASSGPGGKTEAFF
>TRBJ2-2|TRBV25-1|18
CASSEHLDSLKNTGELFF
>TRBJ2-7|TRBV7-6|16
CASSFGTGADSYEQYF
>TRBJ2-1|TRBV5-4|16
CASSPRLELSYNEQFF
>TRBJ2-5|TRBV7-2|12
CASGQRARAQYF
>TRBJ2-3|TRBV19|15
CASSLGQEGTDTQYF
>TRBJ1-2|TRBV7-8|15
CASSLLTGGPYGYTF
>TRBJ2-7|TRBV28|15
CASSLAGTGSYEQYF
>TRBJ2-1|TRBV6-6|15
CASRGRRDRDNEQFF
>TRBJ1-5|TRBV5-8|14
CASSLFGGNQPQHF
>TRBJ1-2|TRBV6-1|15
CASSELGALGYGYTF
>TRBJ2-5|TRBV7-2|15
CASRKTSGLQETQYF
>TRBJ2-3|TRBV7-9|16
CASSSRTSGIEDTQYF
>TRBJ2-3|TRBV7-3|15
CASSLQATSTDTQYF
>TRBJ2-2|TRBV6-1|13
CASSEKEVGELFF
>TRBJ1-1|TRBV6-1|14
CASTTTGLNTEAFF
>TRBJ1-1|TRBV2|11
CASSRSTEAFF
>TRBJ2-7|TRBV14|15
CASSHRGSAAYEQYF
>TRBJ2-7|TRBV7-9|16
CASSLGLAGGVYEQYF